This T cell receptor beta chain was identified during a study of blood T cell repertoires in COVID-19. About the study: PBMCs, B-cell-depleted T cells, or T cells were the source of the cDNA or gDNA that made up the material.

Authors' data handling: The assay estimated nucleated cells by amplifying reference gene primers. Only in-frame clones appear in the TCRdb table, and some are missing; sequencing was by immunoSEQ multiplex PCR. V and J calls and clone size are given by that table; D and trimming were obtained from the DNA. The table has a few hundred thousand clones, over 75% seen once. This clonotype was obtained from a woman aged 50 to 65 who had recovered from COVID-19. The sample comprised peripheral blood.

The DNA for the CDR3 is TGTGCCAGCAGCTTAGCGGTGATACCGGTCACAGATACGCAGTATTTT. Protein: CASSLAVIPVTDTQYF. The chain is built from TRBV7-9 and TRBJ2-3; D not certain. V was shortened by 0 bases and J by 2 bases, with 12 bases between the two germline ends. This CDR3 has 16 amino acids. Germline V gives CDR1 SEHNR, CDR2 FQNEAQ (reference sequence).